This TCR beta chain was documented in a study of T-cell memory formation after mild COVID-19. Broader study findings: Shrinking CD4+ clones were chiefly CM and EM; CD8+ ones were chiefly EMRA. There was no confirmation that second-wave clones peaking on day 37 were SARS-CoV-2 specific. Clones contracting over day 15 to 85 were CD4/CD8 balanced, with later expanders leaning CD4+.

MiXCR, run by TCRdb on the 5' RACE reads, gives a single entry per CDR3 protein. Here the sample spans hundreds of thousands of distinct CDR3 sequences, about 20% being singletons. This CDR3 contains 16 residues. Germline CDR1 and CDR2: MNHNY and SVGAGI (reference sequence). V was clipped by 5 bases and J by 7 bases, with 23 bases between them. This clonotype was seen once. Its antigen is as yet unknown. The TCR sequence derives from an adult woman who had mild COVID-19 (a few samples of this study predate the infection). Cell type and time point are not known. What was sequenced was PBMCs or a T cell subset sorted from them (not recorded which). The chain recombines TRBV6-6 with TRBJ1-2; D not resolved. This CDR3 is CASSHMTTRGRGGYTF. CDR3 DNA sequence: TGTGCCAGCAGTCACATGACTACTAGAGGGCGCGGTGGCTACACCTTC.